This T cell receptor (beta chain) was sequenced for a study of CD8+ T cells in alopecia areata. This clone was detected a few times. Treatment in this sample: oral pan-JAK inhibitor, 5-10 mg twice daily. Sampling of alopecia areata patients yielded lesional scalp punch biopsies as well as peripheral blood. Trimming stripped 4 bases from V and 4 bases from J, with 7 bases between. Germline-derived CDR1 and CDR2 are SQVTM and ANQGSEA. The CDR3 extends over 11 amino acids. In each case, RNA was isolated and then reverse transcribed into cDNA as the sequencing template. Produced via immunoSEQ multiplex PCR; TCRdb's table is partial and in-frame only. Here the sample spans under 200,000 clones, 60% to 75% being singletons.

The receptor's source is a human donor with alopecia areata. Sequenced material: CD4+ T cells sorted from blood, taken at week 24, from a patient treated with tofacitinib. This sequence joins TRBV29-1 and TRBJ1-1; D unresolved. Here the CDR3 DNA reads TGCAGCGTTGTTAAGTTCACTGAAGCTTTCTTT. Encoded protein: CSVVKFTEAFF.